The sequence of this TCR beta chain was determined in a study of blood T cell repertoires in COVID-19. In the study overall: Italy, Spain and the United States were the sources of the convalescent and acute COVID-19 samples. The analysed material was cDNA or gDNA that came from T cells, B-cell-depleted T cells, or PBMCs.

Everyone who took part was 18 to 89 years old, and they came from over 20 US areas. TCRdb keeps only in-frame clones here, not all; method: immunoSEQ multiplex PCR. This repertoire shows some 290,000 clones, roughly 93% found once; its top ten account for approximately 2.4%. With 4 bases clipped from V and 0 bases from J, the junction kept 15 bases outside the gene matches. CDR3 length: 20 amino acids. CDR1 is MGHRA, CDR2 YSYEKL, per germline. The sequencing input was PBMCs or T cells enriched from blood (not recorded which). The chain employs TRBV4-1 and TRBJ2-1, with TRBD2 identical over 10 bases. The receptor was derived from a woman aged 35 to 49 with acute COVID-19. CDR3 nucleotides: TGCGCCAGCAGCCTTGAATTTGGACTAGCGGATCTTCGCTCCTACAATGAGCAGTTCTTC. Translation gives CASSLEFGLADLRSYNEQFF.